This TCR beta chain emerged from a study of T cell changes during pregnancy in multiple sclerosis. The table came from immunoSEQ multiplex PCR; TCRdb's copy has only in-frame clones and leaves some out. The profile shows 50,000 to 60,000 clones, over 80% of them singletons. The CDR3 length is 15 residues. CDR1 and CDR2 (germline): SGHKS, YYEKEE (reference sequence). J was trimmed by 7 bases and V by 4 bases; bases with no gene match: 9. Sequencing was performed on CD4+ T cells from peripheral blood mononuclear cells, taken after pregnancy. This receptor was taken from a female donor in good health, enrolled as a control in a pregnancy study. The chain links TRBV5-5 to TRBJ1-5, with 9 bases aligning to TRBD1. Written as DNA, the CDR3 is TGTGCCAGCAGCGGGGGGACAGGGAACCAACAGCCCCAGCATTTT. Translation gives CASSGGTGNQQPQHF.